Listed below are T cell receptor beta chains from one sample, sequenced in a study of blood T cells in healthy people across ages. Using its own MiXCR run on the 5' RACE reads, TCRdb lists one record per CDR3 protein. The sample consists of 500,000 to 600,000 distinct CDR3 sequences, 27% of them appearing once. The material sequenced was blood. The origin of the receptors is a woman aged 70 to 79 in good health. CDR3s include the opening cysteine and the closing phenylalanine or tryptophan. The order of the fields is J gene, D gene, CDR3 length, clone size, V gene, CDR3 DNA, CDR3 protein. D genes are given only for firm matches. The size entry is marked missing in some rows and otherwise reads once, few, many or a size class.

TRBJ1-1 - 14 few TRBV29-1 TGCAGCGTTGAAGACAGACGCGGGAACACTGAAGCTTTCTTT CSVEDRRGNTEAFF
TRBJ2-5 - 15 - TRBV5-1 TGCGCCAGCAGCTTGGCCCCGGGGAGTAAAGAGACCCAGTACTTC CASSLAPGSKETQYF
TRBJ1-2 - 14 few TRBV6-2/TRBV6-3 TGTGCCAGCAGTTACCTGATAAGTTACTATGGCTACACCTTC CASSYLISYYGYTF
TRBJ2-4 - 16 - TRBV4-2 TGTGCCAGCAGCCAATGCGTTTGGGACTGTAAAAACATTCAGTACTTC CASSQCVWDCKNIQYF
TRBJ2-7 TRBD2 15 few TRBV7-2 TGTGCCAGCACCCCTTTACTAGCGGTGCCCTACGAGCAGTACTTC CASTPLLAVPYEQYF
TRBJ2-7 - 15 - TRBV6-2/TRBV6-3 TGTGCCAGCAGTCCCCGCGGCCGAGGGAGCTACGAGCAGTACTTC CASSPRGRGSYEQYF
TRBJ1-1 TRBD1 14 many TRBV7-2 TGTGCCAGCAGCTCCGGGACAGGGGTGACTGAAGCTTTCTTT CASSSGTGVTEAFF
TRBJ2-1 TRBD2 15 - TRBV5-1 TGCGCCAGCAGCTTCTTTAGCGGGGGGAACAATGAGCAGTTCTTC CASSFFSGGNNEQFF
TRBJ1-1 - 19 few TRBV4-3 TGCGCCAGCAGCCAAGAATGGGCTATTACGGGGCAGAAGAACACTGAAGCTTTCTTT CASSQEWAITGQKNTEAFF
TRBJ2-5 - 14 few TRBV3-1 TGTGCCAGCAGCCACTTACAGGGCCAAGAGACCCAGTACTTC CASSHLQGQETQYF
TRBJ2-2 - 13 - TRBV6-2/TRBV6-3 TGTGCCAGCAAGGGACATAACGCCGGGGAGCTGTTTTTT CASKGHNAGELFF
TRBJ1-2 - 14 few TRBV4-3 TGCGCCAGCAGCCAAGATTCGGTTAACTATGGCTACACCTTC CASSQDSVNYGYTF
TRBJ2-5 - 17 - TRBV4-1 TGCGCCAGCAGCCAAGGGCACCGGGACCAAGAACAGGAGACCCAGTACTTC CASSQGHRDQEQETQYF
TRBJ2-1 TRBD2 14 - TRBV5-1 TGCGCCAGCAGCTTTAGAAAAGCGGGAGATGAGCAGTTCTTC CASSFRKAGDEQFF
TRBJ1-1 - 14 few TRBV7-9 TGTGCCAGCAGCTCCGGGGGGCAGGGGACTGAAGCTTTCTTT CASSSGGQGTEAFF
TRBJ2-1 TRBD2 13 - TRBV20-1 TGCAGTGCTAGGCGGGGGGGCTTTAAGGAGCAGTTCTTC CSARRGGFKEQFF
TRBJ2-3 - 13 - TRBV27 TGTGCCAGCAGTTTAGGGGTGGAAGATACGCAGTATTTT CASSLGVEDTQYF
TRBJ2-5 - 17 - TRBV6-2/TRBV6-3 TGTGCCAGCAGTTCCAGGGCCTCAAGCGAAACCCAAGAGACCCAGTACTTC CASSSRASSETQETQYF
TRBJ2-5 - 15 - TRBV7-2 TGTGCCATCCGAAGGGCAGGACAGAATCAAGAGACCCAGTACTTC CAIRRAGQNQETQYF
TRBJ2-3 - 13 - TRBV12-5 TGTGCTGGTGGTTTGCGAGGATCAGATACGCAGTATTTT CAGGLRGSDTQYF
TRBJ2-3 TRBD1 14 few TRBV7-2 TGTGCCAGCAGTAGAAAGACGTCCGGGACAGGGGAGAATTTT CASSRKTSGTGENF
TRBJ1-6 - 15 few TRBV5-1 TGCGCCAGCAGCTCCGACCTTCCAGGGAATTCACCCCTCCACTTT CASSSDLPGNSPLHF
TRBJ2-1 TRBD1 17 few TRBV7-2 TGTGCCAGCAGCTTAGCACCCCCCGGGACAGCTTCTAATGAGCAGTTCTTC CASSLAPPGTASNEQFF
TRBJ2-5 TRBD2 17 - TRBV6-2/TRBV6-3 TGTGCCAGCAGTTGGACTAGCGGACATGGATACCAAGAGACCCAGTACTTC CASSWTSGHGYQETQYF
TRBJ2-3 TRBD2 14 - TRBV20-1 TGCAGTGCTAGAGTAGGACTAGCCTCAGATACGCAGTATTTT CSARVGLASDTQYF
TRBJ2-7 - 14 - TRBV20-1 TGCAGTGCTAGAGGTGGCAGGGCGGACTACGAGCAGTACTTC CSARGGRADYEQYF
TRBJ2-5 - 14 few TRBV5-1 TGCGCCAGCGGTTTGGGGCAGCACCAAGAGACCCAGTACTTC CASGLGQHQETQYF
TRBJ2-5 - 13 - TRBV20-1 TGCAGTGCCTCAGACAGCCCGGGAGAGGCCCAGTACTTC CSASDSPGEAQYF
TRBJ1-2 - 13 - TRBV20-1 TGCAGTGCTAGTTACGGGTTTGGGTATGGCTACACCTTC CSASYGFGYGYTF
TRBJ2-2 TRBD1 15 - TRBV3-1 TGTGCCAGCAGCCTACAGGGGGCGATCACCGGGGAGCTGTTTTTT CASSLQGAITGELFF
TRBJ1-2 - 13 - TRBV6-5 TGTGCCAGCAGTTTTGCACCCAAGAAAGGCTACACCTTC CASSFAPKKGYTF
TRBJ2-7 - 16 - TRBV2 TGTGCCAGCAGTCCCCACACCCAGGGTTTGGATTACGAGCAGTACTTC CASSPHTQGLDYEQYF
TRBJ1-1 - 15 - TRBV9 TGTGCCAGCAGCGAACCGGGACCGAGGATCACTGAAGCTTTCTTT CASSEPGPRITEAFF
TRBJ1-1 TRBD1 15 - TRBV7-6 TGTGCCAGCAGCCCGGGACAGACCATGAACACTGAAGCTTTCTTT CASSPGQTMNTEAFF
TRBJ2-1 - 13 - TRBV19 TGTGCCAGTAGTATAGGGGCCAACAATGAGCAGTTCTTC CASSIGANNEQFF
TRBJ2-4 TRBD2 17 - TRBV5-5 TGTGCCAGCAGCTTGGTCGTAGCGGGGGCTGCCAAAAACATTCAGTACTTC CASSLVVAGAAKNIQYF
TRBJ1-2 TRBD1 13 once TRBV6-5 TGTGCCAGCAGTTGGACAGGGGGGAATGGCTACACCTTC CASSWTGGNGYTF
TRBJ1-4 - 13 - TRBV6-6 TGTGCCAGCAGTTACAGTACAGGTGAAAAACTGTTTTTT CASSYSTGEKLFF
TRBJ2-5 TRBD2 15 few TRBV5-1 TGCGCCAGCAGCCCCAATAGCGGGGGTTGGGAGACCCAGTACTTC CASSPNSGGWETQYF
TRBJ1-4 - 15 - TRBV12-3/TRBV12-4 TGTGCCAGCAGATACGGGGGATCAACTAATGAAAAACTGTTTTTT CASRYGGSTNEKLFF
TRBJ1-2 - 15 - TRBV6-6 TGTGCCAGCAGTTACTCGATCCCCCAGGACTATGGCTACACCTTC CASSYSIPQDYGYTF
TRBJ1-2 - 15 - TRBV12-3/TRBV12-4 TGTGCCAGCAGTTTCGGGGGACACCCAAACTATGGCTACACCTTC CASSFGGHPNYGYTF
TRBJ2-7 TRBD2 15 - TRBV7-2 TGTGCCAGCAGCCGCGGGGGGACTACCACCTACGAGCAGTACTTC CASSRGGTTTYEQYF
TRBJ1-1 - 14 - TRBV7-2 TGTGCCAGCAGCCCTGGTCTCTCGCGGAAGGGGGCTTTCTTT CASSPGLSRKGAFF
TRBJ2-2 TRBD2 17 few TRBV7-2 TGTGCCAGCAGCTTAGTTCGGGGGGGCCGATCTTTCGGGGAGCTGTTTTTT CASSLVRGGRSFGELFF
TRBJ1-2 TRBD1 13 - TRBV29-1 TGCAGCGGGGGGGAACCGACAGGGTTTGGCTACACCTTC CSGGEPTGFGYTF
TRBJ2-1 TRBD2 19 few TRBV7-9 TGTGCCAGCAACAGACTAGCGGGGGGCCCTACGGGTGGGAGAAATGAGCAGTTCTTC CASNRLAGGPTGGRNEQFF
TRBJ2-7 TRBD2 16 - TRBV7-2 TGTGCCAGCAGCGGATGGACTAGCGGGAGGGGATACGAGCAGTACTTC CASSGWTSGRGYEQYF
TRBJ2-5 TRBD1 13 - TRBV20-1 TGCAGTGCTAGCGACAGGGCGCAAGAGACCCAGTACTTC CSASDRAQETQYF
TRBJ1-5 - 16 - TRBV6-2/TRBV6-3 TGTGCCAGCAGTTACTCGGGGGAGCCCAGGGGAAAGCCCCAGCATTTT CASSYSGEPRGKPQHF
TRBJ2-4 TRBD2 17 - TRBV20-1 TGCAGTGCTAGATCTAGCGGGGGGGCGGGTACCAAAAACATTCAGTACTTC CSARSSGGAGTKNIQYF
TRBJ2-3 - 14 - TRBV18 TGTGCCAGCTCACCACCGGGCCGCAAGGATACGCAGTATTTT CASSPPGRKDTQYF
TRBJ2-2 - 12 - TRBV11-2 TGTGCCAGCAGCTGGTACACCGGGGAGCTGTTTTTT CASSWYTGELFF
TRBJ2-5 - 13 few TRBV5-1 TGCGCCAGCAGAGCGCTTATAGGAGAGACCCAGTACTTC CASRALIGETQYF